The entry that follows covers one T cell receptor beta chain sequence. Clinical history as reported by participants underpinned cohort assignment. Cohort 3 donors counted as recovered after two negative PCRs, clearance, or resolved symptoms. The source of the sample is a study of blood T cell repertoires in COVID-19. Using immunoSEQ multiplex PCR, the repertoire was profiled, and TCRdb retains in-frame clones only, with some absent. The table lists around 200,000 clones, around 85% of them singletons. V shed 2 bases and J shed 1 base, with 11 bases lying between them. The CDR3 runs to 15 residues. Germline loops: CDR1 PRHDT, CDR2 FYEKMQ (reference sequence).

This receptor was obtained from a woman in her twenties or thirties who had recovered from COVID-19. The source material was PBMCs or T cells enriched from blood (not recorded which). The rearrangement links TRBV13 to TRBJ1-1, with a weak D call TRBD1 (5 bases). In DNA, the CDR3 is TGTGCCAGCAGCTTACCTCAGGGCGGGAACACTGAAGCTTTCTTT. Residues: CASSLPQGGNTEAFF.